These 22 T cell receptor beta chains were sequenced from one sample in a study of shared clonotypes between healthy human individuals. Assay: immunoSEQ multiplex PCR; the TCRdb copy retains only in-frame clones and omits some. The sample holds over 850,000 clones, about 80% seen once. Source material: memory CD4+ T cells from PBMCs. Subset given: CD45RA-negative fraction. The receptors here all came from a man aged 18 to 35 in good health. Some clones in this sample may be carry-over from other donors' samples.

Note on this clone: The same CDR3 arises from other DNA sequences in this sample as well. The V and J genes are TRBV9 and TRBJ1-3; D ambiguous. The germline CDR1 and CDR2 sequences are SGDLS and YYNGEE. This CDR3 comprises 13 residues. V gave up 4 bases and J gave up 0 bases, with 5 bases separating them. The CDR3 DNA reads TGTGCCAGCAGCCCGAGCTCTGGAAACACCATATATTTT. This encodes CASSPSSGNTIYF.

J is TRBJ1-4 and V is TRBV2; the D gene is possibly TRBD1 (5 bases). Trimming took off 7 bases at V and 10 bases at J, with 10 bases between the two ends. This CDR3 is built from 11 residues. Germline assignment: CDR1 SNHLY and CDR2 FYNNEI. The CDR3 region is CASIGGVKLFF. The CDR3 coding sequence is TGTGCCAGCATCGGAGGGGTAAAACTGTTTTTT.

The chain carries TRBV7-3 and TRBJ2-1, with 11 bases that match TRBD2. The J segment lost 3 bases and the V segment lost 5 bases, leaving 3 bases of the junction unmatched. CDR1 is SGHTA and CDR2 is FQGTGA in the germline V gene. The CDR3 covers 15 residues. Here the CDR3 reads CASSQTSGIYNEQFF. DNA of the CDR3: TGTGCCAGCAGCCAGACTAGCGGGATCTACAATGAGCAGTTCTTC. Supplemented by reference TRBV7-3 and TRBJ2-1, the full variable domain reads GAGVSQTPSNKVTEKGKYVELRCDPISGHTALYWYRQSLGQGPEFLIYFQGTGAADDSGLPNDRFFAVRPEGSVSTLKIQRTERGDSAVYLCASSQTSGIYNEQFFGPGTRLTVL.

The chain uses TRBV27 and TRBJ2-2; unclear D gene. Germline CDR1 and CDR2: MNHEY and SMNVEV (reference sequence). The CDR3 loop spans 16 amino acids. The V end lost 6 bases, the J end lost 5 bases, and 19 bases lay between the germline ends. The CDR3 region is CASRPTVGYNTGELFF. In DNA form, the CDR3 reads TGTGCCAGCAGACCAACCGTCGGCTATAATACCGGGGAGCTGTTTTTT.

The CDR3 nucleotides read TGTGCCAGCAGTTCAACTACGGGCGAGCAGTACTTC. Residues: CASSSTTGEQYF. The chain combines TRBV6-5 with TRBJ2-7; D ambiguous. V was shortened by 4 bases and J by 6 bases, with 10 bases between the two germline ends. This CDR3 has 12 residues. In germline, CDR1 is MNHEY, CDR2 SVGAGI.

The chain employs TRBV2 and TRBJ2-4; D gene ambiguous. The germline CDR1 and CDR2 sequences are SNHLY and FYNNEI. V dropped 8 bases and J dropped 6 bases, with 8 bases sitting between them. The CDR3 runs to 11 residues. The CDR3: CASRLGNIQYF. The CDR3 region has the DNA TGTGCCAGCCGATTGGGAAACATTCAGTACTTC. The full variable domain, completed using reference TRBV2 and TRBJ2-4, is EPEVTQTPSHQVTQMGQEVILRCVPISNHLYFYWYRQILGQKVEFLVSFYNNEISEKSEIFDDQFSVERPDGSNFTLKIRSTKLEDSAMYFCASRLGNIQYFGAGTRLSVL.

This chain links TRBV5-1 with TRBJ2-7; 10 bases fit TRBD1. Germline lookup yields CDR1 SGHRS and CDR2 YFSETQ. This CDR3 is built from 17 residues. The ends lost 3 bases at V and 2 bases at J; junction bases unmatched: 11. The CDR3: CASSWDRGSFPPYEQYF. The CDR3 DNA reads TGCGCCAGCAGCTGGGACAGGGGCTCGTTCCCCCCCTACGAGCAGTACTTC.

The chain's CDR3 is CASSPIEKLFF. CDR3 coding DNA: TGTGCCAGCAGCCCGATCGAAAAACTGTTTTTT. The chain recombines TRBV7-9 with TRBJ1-4; D remains unclear. This CDR3 has 11 residues. Germline CDR1 SEHNR, CDR2 FQNEAQ (reference sequence). V dropped 5 bases and J dropped 8 bases, with 6 bases sitting between them.

This clone was seen only a few times. The chain recombines TRBV5-4 with TRBJ2-2; the match to TRBD1 covers 12 bases. From germline, CDR1 is SGHNT and CDR2 YYREEE (reference sequence). V trimming: 5 bases; J trimming: 4 bases; junction bases outside the gene matches: 15. The CDR3 contains 19 residues. CDR3 protein: CASRSRDRGRRETTGELFF. DNA of the CDR3: TGTGCCAGCAGGTCCCGGGACAGGGGGCGGCGGGAGACCACCGGGGAGCTGTTTTTT.

The chain carries TRBV7-2 and TRBJ2-3, with D hard to call. This CDR3 region has 13 residues. The V gene lost 5 bases and the J gene lost 4 bases, with 10 bases spanning the gap. Germline-derived CDR1 and CDR2 are SGHTA and FQGNSA. The CDR3 sequence: CASSPLGADTQYF. The CDR3 bases are TGTGCCAGCAGCCCCCTGGGCGCAGATACGCAGTATTTT. Looking up the rest from reference TRBV7-2 and TRBJ2-3 gives the full variable domain: GAGVSQSPSNKVTEKGKDVELRCDPISGHTALYWYRQSLGQGLEFLIYFQGNSAPDKSGLPSDRFSAERTGGSVSTLTIQRTQQEDSAVYLCASSPLGADTQYFGPGTRLTVL.

The rearrangement uses TRBV28 and TRBJ2-4; the match to TRBD1 covers 7 bases. Germline lookup yields CDR1 MDHEN and CDR2 SYDVKM. The J segment lost 1 base and the V segment lost 2 bases, leaving 14 bases of the junction unmatched. The CDR3 has 19 amino acids. The CDR3 DNA reads TGTGCCAGCAGTTTAAGGGCCCGACAGGGAATTGGGGCCAAAAACATTCAGTACTTC. Translating gives CASSLRARQGIGAKNIQYF.

This chain connects TRBV29-1 to TRBJ2-1; TRBD2 aligns across 10 bases. The germline gives CDR1 SQVTM, CDR2 ANQGSEA. The length of the CDR3 is 17 residues. Trimming removed 4 bases from V and 0 bases from J; junction bases left unmatched: 9. CDR3 bases: TGCAGCGTTGCTCAGCGGGAGGGCTTGAGCTCCTACAATGAGCAGTTCTTC. Its translation is CSVAQREGLSSYNEQFF.

The rearrangement links TRBV6-1 to TRBJ1-1; 8 positions match TRBD1. J lost 1 base, V lost 6 bases, and 4 bases had no gene match. CDR1 MNHNS and CDR2 SASEGT come from the germline V gene. The CDR3 is 14 amino acids. This CDR3 is CASSNTGGNTEAFF. CDR3 nucleotides: TGTGCCAGCAGCAACACAGGGGGGAACACTGAAGCTTTCTTT.

This clone was detected once. The chain couples TRBV19 to TRBJ2-7, with 10 nucleotides matching TRBD2. Germline values: CDR1 LNHDA, CDR2 SQIVND (reference sequence). The CDR3 covers 16 residues. J lost 4 bases, V lost 3 bases, and 9 bases had no gene match. The CDR3 protein is CASSMGPSGRGYEQYF. For the CDR3, the DNA is TGTGCCAGTAGTATGGGCCCTAGCGGGAGAGGATACGAGCAGTACTTC.

J is TRBJ1-2 and V is TRBV28; D is ambiguous. V lost 8 bases and J lost 7, with 11 bases in between. The germline V gene encodes CDR1 MDHEN and CDR2 SYDVKM. The CDR3 length is 11 residues. The CDR3 protein is CASFSFRGYTF. CDR3 coding DNA: TGTGCCAGCTTTTCCTTTCGTGGCTACACCTTC.

V usage is TRBV5-6 and J usage is TRBJ2-5; D is unclear. The germline V gene encodes CDR1 SGHDT and CDR2 YYEEEE. Trimming pared 1 base from V and 4 bases from J, leaving 8 bases between. The CDR3 totals 13 residues. The CDR3 protein is CASSLRGPETQYF. The CDR3 region has the DNA TGTGCCAGCAGCTTGCGAGGCCCAGAGACCCAGTACTTC. Combining the CDR3 with reference TRBV5-6 and TRBJ2-5 gives the whole variable domain DAGVTQSPTHLIKTRGQQVTLRCSPKSGHDTVSWYQQALGQGPQFIFQYYEEEERQRGNFPDRFSGHQFPNYSSELNVNALLLGDSALYLCASSLRGPETQYFGPGTRLLVL.

This chain uses TRBV5-5 with TRBJ2-1, with 7 bases that match TRBD1. Germline V lookup: CDR1 SGHKS, CDR2 YYEKEE (reference sequence). The length of the CDR3 is 15 residues. V lost 0 bases and J lost 6; bases outside the gene matches: 6. CDR3 nucleotide sequence: TGTGCCAGCAGCTTGGAAGGGGGCCCGGGCAATGAGCAGTTCTTC. Translated: CASSLEGGPGNEQFF.

V is TRBV5-1 and J is TRBJ2-7, with 8 bases that match TRBD1. The CDR3 sequence is 13 residues long. V lost 3 bases to trimming and J lost 5 bases; unmatched junction nucleotides: 4. Germline loops: CDR1 SGHRS, CDR2 YFSETQ. CDR3 nucleotide sequence: TGCGCCAGCAGCTGGACAGGGCGCGACGAGCAGTACTTC. The encoded protein is CASSWTGRDEQYF.

This chain joins TRBV7-9 and TRBJ2-7; 9 bases match TRBD1. The V gene end was trimmed by 5 bases and the J gene end by 2 bases; junction bases not matched to a gene: 7. The CDR3 covers 15 residues. Germline CDR1 and CDR2: SEHNR and FQNEAQ (reference sequence). In nucleotides, the CDR3 is TGTGCCAGCAGCCCAAGGGGGACAGGGACCTACGAGCAGTACTTC. Translated: CASSPRGTGTYEQYF.

In DNA, the CDR3 is TGCGCCAGCAGCTCGGGGGACCAGGGGAAGACCCAGTACTTC. The encoded protein is CASSSGDQGKTQYF. This chain connects TRBV5-1 to TRBJ2-5, with D perhaps being TRBD1 or TRBD2 (6 bases each). V was clipped by 3 bases and J by 6 bases, with 15 bases between them. This CDR3 comprises 14 residues. In germline, CDR1 is SGHRS, CDR2 YFSETQ.

The chain employs TRBV29-1 and TRBJ2-2; unclear D gene. The CDR3 runs to 11 residues. Trimming removed 5 bases from V and 5 bases from J, with 6 bases in between. CDR1 SQVTM and CDR2 ANQGSEA come from the germline V gene. The CDR3 sequence: CSVHGTGELFF. The CDR3 DNA reads TGCAGCGTTCACGGAACCGGGGAGCTGTTTTTT.

This chain's CDR3 is CASSPQGVQLSNQPQHF. DNA of the CDR3: TGTGCCAGCAGTCCCCAAGGGGTACAGCTTAGCAATCAGCCCCAGCATTTT. The chain is built from TRBV2 and TRBJ1-5; D might be TRBD1 (5 bases). From germline, CDR1 is SNHLY and CDR2 FYNNEI. V lost 5 bases, J lost 0 bases, and 17 bases lay in between. This CDR3 has 17 amino acids.